The next 20 T cell receptor beta chains were all read from a single sample in a study of shared clonotypes between healthy human individuals. The table came from immunoSEQ multiplex PCR; TCRdb's copy has only in-frame clones and leaves some out. The table shows roughly 700,000 clones, with roughly 88% occurring only once. Material: memory CD8+ T cells from PBMCs. Specified subset: CD45RO+ cells pooled with CCR7-negative TemRA cells. These receptors were taken from a man between 18 and 35 years old in good health. Some clones in this sample may be carry-over from other donors' samples.

The chain couples TRBV7-8 to TRBJ2-7; D is perhaps TRBD1 (7 bases). Trimming stripped 1 base from V and 4 bases from J, with 26 bases between. The CDR3 loop spans 19 amino acids. Germline lookup yields CDR1 SGHVS and CDR2 FQNEAQ. The CDR3 loop is CASSLGRGAFAWDKYEQYF. The CDR3 nucleotides are TGTGCCAGCAGCTTAGGCAGGGGGGCCTTCGCTTGGGACAAATACGAGCAGTACTTC.

The chain recombines TRBV6-5 with TRBJ2-7; D is unclear. Germline-derived CDR1 and CDR2 are MNHEY and SVGAGI. The CDR3 consists of 12 residues. Between the trimmed V and J ends, which lost 7 bases and 6 bases, there was a span of 13 bases. The CDR3 protein is CASNMMHGEQYF. In DNA, the CDR3 is TGTGCCAGCAATATGATGCACGGCGAGCAGTACTTC.

V gene TRBV19 combines with J gene TRBJ2-7, with 9 bases identical to TRBD1. The J segment lost 2 bases and the V segment lost 1 base, leaving 3 bases of the junction unmatched. This CDR3 comprises 15 residues. From germline, CDR1 is LNHDA and CDR2 SQIVND (reference sequence). The CDR3 loop reads CASSIAGTGPYEQYF. The CDR3 nucleotides are TGTGCCAGTAGTATAGCGGGGACAGGGCCCTACGAGCAGTACTTC.

This chain connects TRBV28 to TRBJ1-3; D gene ambiguous. The germline gives CDR1 MDHEN, CDR2 SYDVKM. This CDR3 has 15 residues. Trimming left V 5 bases short and J 0 bases short, with 11 bases between. Written as DNA, the CDR3 is TGTGCCAGCAGTAGGCGGTGGAGCTCTGGAAACACCATATATTTT. Amino acid sequence: CASSRRWSSGNTIYF.

The chain recombines TRBV7-9 with TRBJ1-1; 7 nucleotides match TRBD1. V was pared by 5 bases and J by 11 bases, with 8 bases of the junction left unmatched. Germline assignment: CDR1 SEHNR and CDR2 FQNEAQ (reference sequence). This CDR3 is 12 amino acids long. The CDR3 sequence is CASSQDRVGAFF. CDR3 in DNA: TGTGCCAGCAGCCAAGACAGGGTGGGCGCTTTCTTT. The complete variable domain, with remaining parts taken from reference TRBV7-9 and TRBJ1-1, reads DTGVSQNPRHKITKRGQNVTFRCDPISEHNRLYWYRQTLGQGPEFLTYFQNEAQLEKSRLLSDRFSAERPKGSFSTLEIQRTEQGDSAMYLCASSQDRVGAFFGQGTRLTVV.

The chain has TRBV4-3 and TRBJ1-1; 7 nucleotides agree with TRBD1. Germline assignment: CDR1 LGHNA and CDR2 YSLEER. V trimming: 0 bases; J trimming: 1 base; junction bases outside the gene matches: 11. This CDR3 has 18 amino acids. The CDR3: CASSQDRTGLWANTEAFF. The CDR3 nucleotides read TGCGCCAGCAGCCAAGATCGGACAGGCCTTTGGGCGAACACTGAAGCTTTCTTT.

The chain couples TRBV11-3 to TRBJ2-1; 10 positions match TRBD2. The CDR3 sequence is 17 residues long. Per germline, CDR1 SGHNT and CDR2 YENEEA. V gave up 2 bases and J gave up 3 bases; unmatched junction bases: 7. CDR3: CASSLTSSGRRYNEQFF. CDR3 nucleotides: TGTGCCAGCAGCTTAACCTCTAGCGGGAGACGCTACAATGAGCAGTTCTTC.

V usage is TRBV7-9 and J usage is TRBJ1-2, with TRBD1 matching over 8 bases. V shed 5 bases and J 5 bases; nucleotides not matched to a gene: 10. Germline V gene sequence: CDR1 SEHNR, CDR2 FQNEAQ (reference sequence). This CDR3 contains 15 residues. DNA for the CDR3: TGTGCCAGCAGCCCAGAGACAGGGGCCGGGTATGGCTACACCTTC. It encodes CASSPETGAGYGYTF.

This clone turned up a few times. CDR3 nucleotide sequence: TGTGCCAGCAGTTACTTGAGGACGGAGGGTGAGCAGTTCTTC. It specifies CASSYLRTEGEQFF. V and J are TRBV6-5 and TRBJ2-1, with a weak D call TRBD2 (6 bases). This CDR3 is 14 amino acids long. In germline, CDR1 is MNHEY, CDR2 SVGAGI. V lost 1 base to trimming and J lost 9 bases, with 13 bases between them.

V and J are TRBV7-2 and TRBJ2-3; D tentatively fits TRBD1 or TRBD2 (6 bases each). Looked up from germline, CDR1 is SGHTA and CDR2 is FQGNSA. Between the trimmed V and J ends, which lost 1 base and 2 bases, there was a span of 16 bases. This CDR3 contains 17 residues. The CDR3 DNA reads as TGTGCCAGCAGCTTAGATGGACCGGGGGCCCTCACAGATACGCAGTATTTT. This gives the protein CASSLDGPGALTDTQYF. Full variable domain (rest looked up from reference TRBV7-2 and TRBJ2-3): GAGVSQSPSNKVTEKGKDVELRCDPISGHTALYWYRQSLGQGLEFLIYFQGNSAPDKSGLPSDRFSAERTGGSVSTLTIQRTQQEDSAVYLCASSLDGPGALTDTQYFGPGTRLTVL.

The V call is TRBV7-3, the J call TRBJ2-2, with 11 bases that match TRBD1. Germline CDR1 SGHTA, CDR2 FQGTGA. The CDR3 covers 16 residues. Trimming at V came to 5 bases and at J to 7 bases, leaving 9 bases not matched to a gene. CDR3 amino acids: CASSPTDRGLGGELFF. DNA of the CDR3: TGTGCCAGCAGCCCGACGGACAGGGGGCTTGGCGGGGAGCTGTTTTTT. Full variable domain (rest looked up from reference TRBV7-3 and TRBJ2-2): GAGVSQTPSNKVTEKGKYVELRCDPISGHTALYWYRQSLGQGPEFLIYFQGTGAADDSGLPNDRFFAVRPEGSVSTLKIQRTERGDSAVYLCASSPTDRGLGGELFFGEGSRLTVL.

This clone was seen only a few times. V gene TRBV6-4 combines with J gene TRBJ2-1; no reliable D call. Germline V gives CDR1 MRHNA, CDR2 SNTAGT. The CDR3 is made up of 15 amino acids. V lost 2 bases, J lost 6 bases, and 14 bases lay in between. The CDR3 loop reads CASSDGVRSANEQFF. In DNA, the CDR3 is TGTGCCAGCAGTGACGGGGTCAGGAGCGCCAATGAGCAGTTCTTC.

This chain links TRBV4-1 with TRBJ2-6; D is uncertain. The germline CDR1 and CDR2 sequences are MGHRA and YSYEKL. Trimming took 3 bases from V and 0 from J, leaving 6 bases between them. This CDR3 is 15 amino acids long. The CDR3 region is CASSQAGSGANVLTF. CDR3 bases: TGCGCCAGCAGCCAGGCAGGCTCTGGGGCCAACGTCCTGACTTTC.

V is TRBV15 and J is TRBJ1-4, with D possibly TRBD1 on 6 matching bases. The CDR3 is made up of 16 amino acids. Germline V gene data show CDR1 as LNHNV and CDR2 as YYDKDF (reference sequence). The V and J ends lost 4 bases and 0 bases respectively, with 12 bases between them. The CDR3 spells CATSIDRRATNEKLFF. CDR3 coding DNA: TGTGCCACCAGCATTGACAGGCGAGCAACTAATGAAAAACTGTTTTTT.

The rearrangement uses TRBV5-1 and TRBJ2-3; D gene uncertain. Germline-derived CDR1 and CDR2 are SGHRS and YFSETQ. V was cut by 0 bases and J by 2 bases, with 16 bases left in between. This CDR3 spans 17 amino acids. Here the CDR3 reads CASSLASGYQITDTQYF. The DNA for the CDR3 is TGCGCCAGCAGCTTGGCCTCAGGCTACCAAATCACAGATACGCAGTATTTT.

V usage is TRBV5-5 and J usage is TRBJ1-5; the D gene is possibly TRBD1 (6 bases). V was cut by 1 base and J by 3 bases, with 8 bases left in between. This CDR3 spans 14 amino acids. Germline V gene sequence: CDR1 SGHKS, CDR2 YYEKEE (reference sequence). This CDR3 reads CASSLWDNNQPQHF. The CDR3 DNA reads TGTGCCAGCAGCTTGTGGGACAACAATCAGCCCCAGCATTTT.

This rearrangement joins TRBV4-2 to TRBJ1-6; weak D call: TRBD1 (5 bases). Per the germline V gene, CDR1 is LGHNA and CDR2 is YNFKEQ. V lost 9 bases and J lost 8, with 23 bases in between. The CDR3 has 16 amino acids. The CDR3 loop reads CASTPQGLRVDSPLHF. The CDR3 DNA reads as TGTGCCAGTACACCCCAGGGTCTCCGGGTGGATTCACCCCTCCACTTT.

The rearrangement links TRBV29-1 to TRBJ2-1; the D gene is possibly TRBD2 (6 bases). CDR3 length: 14 residues. Germline assignment: CDR1 SQVTM and CDR2 ANQGSEA. Deletions cut 1 base from V and 8 bases from J, with 15 bases between. The CDR3 loop is CSVEGGLTSYEQFF. The CDR3 DNA reads TGCAGCGTTGAAGGGGGCCTGACTAGTTATGAGCAGTTCTTC.

V gene TRBV29-1 combines with J gene TRBJ1-2, with 12 positions matching TRBD1. Germline CDR1 SQVTM, CDR2 ANQGSEA. The J segment lost 6 bases and the V segment lost 6 bases, leaving 8 bases of the junction unmatched. The CDR3 extends over 14 amino acids. The CDR3 protein is CSVSPGTGGDGYTF. The CDR3 coding sequence is TGCAGCGTCTCTCCCGGGACAGGGGGCGATGGCTACACCTTC.

The chain has TRBV5-6 and TRBJ2-3, with TRBD2 matching over 7 bases. The CDR3 consists of 12 residues. V gave up 7 bases and J gave up 7 bases; unmatched junction bases: 6. The germline V gene has CDR1 SGHDT and CDR2 YYEEEE. Here the CDR3 DNA reads TGTGCCAGCTCCACGGGAGGTCATACGCAGTATTTT. Protein sequence: CASSTGGHTQYF.